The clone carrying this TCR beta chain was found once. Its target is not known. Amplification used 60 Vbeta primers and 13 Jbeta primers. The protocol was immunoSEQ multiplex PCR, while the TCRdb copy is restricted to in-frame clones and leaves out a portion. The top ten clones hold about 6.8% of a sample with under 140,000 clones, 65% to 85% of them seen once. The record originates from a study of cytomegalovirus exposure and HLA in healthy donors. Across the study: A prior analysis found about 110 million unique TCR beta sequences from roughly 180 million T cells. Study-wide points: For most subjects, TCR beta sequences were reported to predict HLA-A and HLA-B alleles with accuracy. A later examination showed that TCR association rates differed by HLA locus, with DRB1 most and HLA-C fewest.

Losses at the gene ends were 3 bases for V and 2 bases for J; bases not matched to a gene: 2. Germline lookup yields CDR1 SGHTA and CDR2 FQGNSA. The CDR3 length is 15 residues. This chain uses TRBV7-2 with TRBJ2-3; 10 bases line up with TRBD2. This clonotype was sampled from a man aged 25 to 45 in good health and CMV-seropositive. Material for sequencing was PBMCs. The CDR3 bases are TGTGCCAGCAGCTTTCTAGCGGGGGTCACAGATACGCAGTATTTT. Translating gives CASSFLAGVTDTQYF.